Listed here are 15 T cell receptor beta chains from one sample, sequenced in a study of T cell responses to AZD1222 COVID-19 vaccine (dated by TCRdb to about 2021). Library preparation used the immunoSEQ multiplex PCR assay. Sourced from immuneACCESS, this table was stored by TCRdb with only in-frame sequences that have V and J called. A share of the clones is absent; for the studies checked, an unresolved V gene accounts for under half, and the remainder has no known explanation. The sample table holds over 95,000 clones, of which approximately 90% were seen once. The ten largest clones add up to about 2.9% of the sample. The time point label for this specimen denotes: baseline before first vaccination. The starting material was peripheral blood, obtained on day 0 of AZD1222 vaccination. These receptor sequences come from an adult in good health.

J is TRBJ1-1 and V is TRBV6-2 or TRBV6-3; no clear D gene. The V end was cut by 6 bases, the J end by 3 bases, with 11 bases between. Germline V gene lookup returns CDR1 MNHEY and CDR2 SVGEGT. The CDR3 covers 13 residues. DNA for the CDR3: TGTGCCAGCAGCCTTCTGGCCGACACTGAAGCTTTCTTT. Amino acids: CASSLLADTEAFF.

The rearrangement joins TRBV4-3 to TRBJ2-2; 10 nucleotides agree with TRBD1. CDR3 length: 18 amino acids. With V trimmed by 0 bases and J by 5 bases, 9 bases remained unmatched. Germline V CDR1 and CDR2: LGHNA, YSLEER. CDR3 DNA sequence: TGCGCCAGCAGCCAAGATACCCGGACAGGGGGGAGGACCGGGGAGCTGTTTTTT. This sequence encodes CASSQDTRTGGRTGELFF.

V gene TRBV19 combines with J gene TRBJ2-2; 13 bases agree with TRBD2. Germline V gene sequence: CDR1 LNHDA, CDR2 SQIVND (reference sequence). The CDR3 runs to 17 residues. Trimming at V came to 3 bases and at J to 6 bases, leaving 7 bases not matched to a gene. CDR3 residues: CASSMGLAGNVAGELFF. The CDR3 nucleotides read TGTGCCAGTAGTATGGGACTAGCGGGGAATGTGGCCGGGGAGCTGTTTTTT.

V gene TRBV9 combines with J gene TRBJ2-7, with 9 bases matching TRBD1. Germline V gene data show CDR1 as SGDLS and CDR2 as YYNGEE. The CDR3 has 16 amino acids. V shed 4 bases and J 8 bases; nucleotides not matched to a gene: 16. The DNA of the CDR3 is TGTGCCAGCAGCCCTCGGGACAGGGCCTCTGTCGGGCAGCAGTACTTC. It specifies CASSPRDRASVGQQYF.

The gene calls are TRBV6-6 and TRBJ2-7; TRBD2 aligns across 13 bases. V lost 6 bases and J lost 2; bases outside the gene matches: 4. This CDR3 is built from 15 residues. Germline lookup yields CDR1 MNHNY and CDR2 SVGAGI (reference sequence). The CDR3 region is CASSSTSGRTYEQYF. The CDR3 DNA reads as TGTGCCAGCAGCTCGACTAGCGGGAGGACCTACGAGCAGTACTTC.

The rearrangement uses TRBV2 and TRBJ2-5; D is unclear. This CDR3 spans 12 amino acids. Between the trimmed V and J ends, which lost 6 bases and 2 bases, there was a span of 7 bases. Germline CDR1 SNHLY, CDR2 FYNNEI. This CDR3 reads CASRSAQETQYF. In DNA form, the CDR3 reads TGTGCCAGCAGGAGTGCACAAGAGACCCAGTACTTC.

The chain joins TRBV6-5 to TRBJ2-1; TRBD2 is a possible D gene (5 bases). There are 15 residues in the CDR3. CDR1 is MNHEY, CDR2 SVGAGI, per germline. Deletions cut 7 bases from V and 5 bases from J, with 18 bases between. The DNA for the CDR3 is TGTGCCAGCACGCCCCGTCTAGCCCGAAACAATGAGCAGTTCTTC. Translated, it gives CASTPRLARNNEQFF.

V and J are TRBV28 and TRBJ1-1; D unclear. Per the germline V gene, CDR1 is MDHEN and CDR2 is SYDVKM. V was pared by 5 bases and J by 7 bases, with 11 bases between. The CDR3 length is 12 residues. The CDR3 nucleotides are TGTGCCAGCAGTCCGCGGATAGATGAAGCTTTCTTT. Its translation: CASSPRIDEAFF.

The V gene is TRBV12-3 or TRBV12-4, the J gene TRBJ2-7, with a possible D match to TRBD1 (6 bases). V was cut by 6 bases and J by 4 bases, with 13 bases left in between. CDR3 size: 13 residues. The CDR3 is CASSPGQPYEQYF. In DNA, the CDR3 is TGTGCCAGCAGCCCGGGACAACCTTACGAGCAGTACTTC.

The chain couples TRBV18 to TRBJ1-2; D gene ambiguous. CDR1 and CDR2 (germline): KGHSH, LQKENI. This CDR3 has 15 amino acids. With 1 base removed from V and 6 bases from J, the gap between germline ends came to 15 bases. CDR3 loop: CASSPRSQSADGYTF. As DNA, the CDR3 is TGTGCCAGCTCACCACGGTCACAGTCGGCGGATGGCTACACCTTC.

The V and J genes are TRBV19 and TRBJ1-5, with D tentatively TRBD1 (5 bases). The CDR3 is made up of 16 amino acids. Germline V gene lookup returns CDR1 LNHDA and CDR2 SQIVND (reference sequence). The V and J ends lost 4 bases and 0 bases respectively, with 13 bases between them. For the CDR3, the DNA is TGTGCCAGTAGTAGGCTGGGACTCGGTAGCAATCAGCCCCAGCATTTT. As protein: CASSRLGLGSNQPQHF.

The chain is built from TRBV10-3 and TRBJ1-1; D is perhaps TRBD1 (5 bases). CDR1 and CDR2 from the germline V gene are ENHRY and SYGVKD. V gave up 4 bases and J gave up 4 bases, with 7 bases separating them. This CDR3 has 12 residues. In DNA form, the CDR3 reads TGTGCCATCAGTGGAGGGGTCACTGAAGCTTTCTTT. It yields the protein CAISGGVTEAFF.

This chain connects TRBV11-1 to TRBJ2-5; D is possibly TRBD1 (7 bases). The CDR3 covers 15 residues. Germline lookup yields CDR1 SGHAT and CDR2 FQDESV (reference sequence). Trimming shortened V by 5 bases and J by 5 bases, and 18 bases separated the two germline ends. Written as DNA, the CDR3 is TGTGCCAGCAGCCGAAGACAGGGAGGAGCGGAGACCCAGTACTTC. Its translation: CASSRRQGGAETQYF.

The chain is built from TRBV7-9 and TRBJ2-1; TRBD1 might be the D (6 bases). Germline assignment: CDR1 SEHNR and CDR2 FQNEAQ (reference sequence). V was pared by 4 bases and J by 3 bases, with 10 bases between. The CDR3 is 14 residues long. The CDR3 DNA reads TGTGCCAGCAGCTCCCGGGACATCTACAATGAGCAGTTCTTC. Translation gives CASSSRDIYNEQFF. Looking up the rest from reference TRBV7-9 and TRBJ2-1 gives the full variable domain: DTGVSQNPRHKITKRGQNVTFRCDPISEHNRLYWYRQTLGQGPEFLTYFQNEAQLEKSRLLSDRFSAERPKGSFSTLEIQRTEQGDSAMYLCASSSRDIYNEQFFGPGTRLTVL.

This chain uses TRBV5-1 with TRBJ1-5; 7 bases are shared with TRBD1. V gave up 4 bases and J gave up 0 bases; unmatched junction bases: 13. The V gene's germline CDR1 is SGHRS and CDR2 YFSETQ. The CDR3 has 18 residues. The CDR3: CASSGEDRYTRSNQPQHF. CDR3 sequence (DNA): TGCGCCAGCAGCGGAGAGGACAGGTACACCCGTAGCAATCAGCCCCAGCATTTT.